This TCR beta chain was observed in a study of blood T cell repertoires in COVID-19. The germline gives CDR1 MNHNS, CDR2 SASEGT. The CDR3 runs 12 residues. Donors were grouped by their self-reported clinical history. Some clones are missing from TCRdb's copy, which holds only in-frame ones; the method was immunoSEQ multiplex PCR. This repertoire shows some 300,000 clones, 90% found once; its top ten account for around 4.5%. Concerning this clone itself: One junction end does not reproduce the germline sequence, and a read error may be involved.

The sequence was obtained from a woman aged 18-29 years with acute COVID-19. The sequenced sample consisted of PBMCs or T cells enriched from blood (not recorded which). The chain combines TRBV6-1 with TRBJ1-2; 8 bases fit TRBD1. As DNA, the CDR3 is TGTGCCAGCAGTGAAGGGTATCCGGGACAGGACTTC. Protein sequence: CASSEGYPGQDF.